The text below deals with one T cell receptor beta chain. TCRdb keeps only in-frame clones here, not all; method: immunoSEQ multiplex PCR. The sample carries 150,000 or so clones, just under 95% recorded once. This entry belongs to a study of control samples from healthy donors and cancer patients. V was trimmed by 0 bases and J by 2 bases, leaving 11 bases between them. From germline, CDR1 is SGHNT and CDR2 YENEEA. The CDR3 length is 15 residues. The V gene is TRBV11-3, the J gene TRBJ2-7, with D possibly being TRBD2 (6 bases). Sample: blood. This TCR was recovered from a man in his forties in good health. CDR3 in DNA: TGTGCCAGCAGCTTAGATCCCGGCGGGACCTACGAGCAGTACTTC. Translating gives CASSLDPGGTYEQYF.